The 13 T cell receptor beta chains given below trace back to one sample, sequenced in a study of Tregs in tolerant kidney transplant recipients. Recipients received nonmyeloablative bone marrow transplants from related graft donors, with transient mixed chimerism. Repertoires were generated with immunoSEQ multiplex PCR, while TCRdb's copy carries only in-frame clones and drops some. The sample records approximately 82,000 clones, 93% being singletons. The starting material was CD4+ T cells from blood (PBMCs), obtained 12 months after the transplant. The receptors here all came from a human patient who received a combined kidney and bone marrow transplant. T cells may partly derive from the graft donor.

This chain uses TRBV6-5 with TRBJ2-7; 11 bases fit TRBD2. Per germline, CDR1 MNHEY and CDR2 SVGAGI. After removal of 0 bases from V and 4 bases from J, the junction contained 5 bases not matched to a gene. There are 16 residues in the CDR3. CDR3 sequence (DNA): TGTGCCAGCAGTTACTCGAGACTAGCGGGATTATACGAGCAGTACTTC. Translating gives CASSYSRLAGLYEQYF.

The chain is built from TRBV7-3 and TRBJ2-2; D is perhaps TRBD1 (6 bases). Germline loops: CDR1 SGHTA, CDR2 FQGTGA. V lost 2 bases and J 1 base, leaving 17 bases between the germline ends. The CDR3 is 18 amino acids. Here the CDR3 DNA reads TGTGCCAGCAGCTTAGTTCAAACAGGGTATTGGAACACCGGGGAGCTGTTTTTT. Amino acid sequence: CASSLVQTGYWNTGELFF.

V usage is TRBV12-5 and J usage is TRBJ1-5, with D uncertain. Germline CDR1 and CDR2: LGHNT and FRNRAP. Between the trimmed V and J ends, which lost 3 bases and 7 bases, there was a span of 7 bases. The CDR3 consists of 12 residues. The CDR3 bases are TGTGCTAGTGGTTTAGAGGAACAGCCCCAGCATTTT. Translation gives CASGLEEQPQHF.

V gene TRBV18 combines with J gene TRBJ2-1; D gene unclear. Germline CDR1 reads KGHSH; CDR2 reads LQKENI. The ends were cut back, 2 bases at V and 0 bases at J, with 8 bases in the middle. The CDR3 runs to 15 residues. The DNA of the CDR3 is TGTGCCAGCTCACCATTAGAAAGCTCCTACAATGAGCAGTTCTTC. This encodes CASSPLESSYNEQFF.

The rearrangement links TRBV5-1 to TRBJ2-7, with 9 bases fitting TRBD1. V lost 3 bases to trimming and J lost 3 bases; unmatched junction nucleotides: 10. Germline assignment: CDR1 SGHRS and CDR2 YFSETQ. The CDR3 extends over 16 amino acids. The CDR3 nucleotides read TGCGCCAGCAGCTCGCGGACAGGGGCCAGCTACTACGAGCAGTACTTC. Protein product: CASSSRTGASYYEQYF.

The rearrangement uses TRBV5-8 and TRBJ2-7, with 8 bases matching TRBD2. The V gene's germline CDR1 is SGHTS and CDR2 YDEGEE. The CDR3 is made up of 15 amino acids. After removal of 2 bases from V and 7 bases from J, the junction contained 11 bases not matched to a gene. The CDR3 sequence is CASSLLTGGPREQYF. CDR3 coding DNA: TGTGCCAGCAGCTTACTTACGGGAGGGCCGAGAGAGCAGTACTTC.

The rearrangement joins TRBV7-3 to TRBJ2-1; TRBD2 agrees at 15 bases. The CDR3 runs 16 residues. J gave up 6 bases and V 5 bases, and 5 bases lay outside the gene matches. CDR1 and CDR2 from the germline V gene are SGHTA and FQGTGA. CDR3 coding DNA: TGTGCCAGCAGCCGGACTAGCGGGAGGGCCCTCAATGAGCAGTTCTTC. This gives the protein CASSRTSGRALNEQFF.

The chain recombines TRBV27 with TRBJ2-3; 7 bases line up with TRBD1. J gave up 8 bases and V 1 base, and 18 bases lay outside the gene matches. CDR3 length equals 18 residues. CDR1 is MNHEY and CDR2 is SMNVEV in the germline V gene (reference sequence). CDR3 nucleotides: TGTGCCAGCAGTTTATATGAACTAGTGAGGGGGCAAGATGTTACGCAGTATTTT. Amino acid sequence: CASSLYELVRGQDVTQYF.

There are a few counts of this clone. The V call is TRBV11-2, the J call TRBJ1-1; D unclear. The CDR3 length is 14 residues. Between the trimmed V and J ends, which lost 1 base and 4 bases, there was a span of 10 bases. Germline CDR1 and CDR2: SGHAT and FQNNGV. CDR3 sequence reads: CASSLGSVSTEAFF. DNA of the CDR3: TGTGCCAGCAGCTTAGGCTCGGTGAGCACTGAAGCTTTCTTT.

The J gene is TRBJ2-5, the V gene TRBV27, with D unresolved. The assigned J gene may be wrong: the sequence end matches TRBJ2-7 better. The germline V gene encodes CDR1 MNHEY and CDR2 SMNVEV (reference sequence). The CDR3 covers 12 residues. The CDR3 loop is CASSTLSYEQYF. The CDR3 DNA reads TGTGCCAGCAGTACCCTGTCCTACGAGCAGTACTTC.

The chain couples TRBV18 to TRBJ1-1; TRBD1 might be the D (5 bases). V was shortened by 3 bases and J by 4 bases, with 15 bases between the two germline ends. This CDR3 spans 15 amino acids. Looked up from germline, CDR1 is KGHSH and CDR2 is LQKENI. The CDR3 reads CASSPPAGGGTEAFF. The CDR3 DNA is TGTGCCAGCTCACCGCCAGCGGGGGGGGGCACTGAAGCTTTCTTT.

V gene TRBV9 combines with J gene TRBJ1-2, with D perhaps TRBD1 (5 bases). The V end was cut by 0 bases, the J end by 2 bases, with 11 bases between. The germline V gene encodes CDR1 SGDLS and CDR2 YYNGEE. The CDR3 contains 15 residues. The CDR3, as DNA: TGTGCCAGCAGCGTAGACTTGGGGGGGAACTATGGCTACACCTTC. This codes for CASSVDLGGNYGYTF.

The rearrangement links TRBV29-1 to TRBJ2-7, with 7 bases identical to TRBD1. Germline CDR1 and CDR2: SQVTM and ANQGSEA. This CDR3 comprises 12 residues. CDR3 region: CTPPDRSYEQYF. CDR3 sequence (DNA): TGCACCCCCCCGGACAGGTCCTACGAGCAGTACTTC.